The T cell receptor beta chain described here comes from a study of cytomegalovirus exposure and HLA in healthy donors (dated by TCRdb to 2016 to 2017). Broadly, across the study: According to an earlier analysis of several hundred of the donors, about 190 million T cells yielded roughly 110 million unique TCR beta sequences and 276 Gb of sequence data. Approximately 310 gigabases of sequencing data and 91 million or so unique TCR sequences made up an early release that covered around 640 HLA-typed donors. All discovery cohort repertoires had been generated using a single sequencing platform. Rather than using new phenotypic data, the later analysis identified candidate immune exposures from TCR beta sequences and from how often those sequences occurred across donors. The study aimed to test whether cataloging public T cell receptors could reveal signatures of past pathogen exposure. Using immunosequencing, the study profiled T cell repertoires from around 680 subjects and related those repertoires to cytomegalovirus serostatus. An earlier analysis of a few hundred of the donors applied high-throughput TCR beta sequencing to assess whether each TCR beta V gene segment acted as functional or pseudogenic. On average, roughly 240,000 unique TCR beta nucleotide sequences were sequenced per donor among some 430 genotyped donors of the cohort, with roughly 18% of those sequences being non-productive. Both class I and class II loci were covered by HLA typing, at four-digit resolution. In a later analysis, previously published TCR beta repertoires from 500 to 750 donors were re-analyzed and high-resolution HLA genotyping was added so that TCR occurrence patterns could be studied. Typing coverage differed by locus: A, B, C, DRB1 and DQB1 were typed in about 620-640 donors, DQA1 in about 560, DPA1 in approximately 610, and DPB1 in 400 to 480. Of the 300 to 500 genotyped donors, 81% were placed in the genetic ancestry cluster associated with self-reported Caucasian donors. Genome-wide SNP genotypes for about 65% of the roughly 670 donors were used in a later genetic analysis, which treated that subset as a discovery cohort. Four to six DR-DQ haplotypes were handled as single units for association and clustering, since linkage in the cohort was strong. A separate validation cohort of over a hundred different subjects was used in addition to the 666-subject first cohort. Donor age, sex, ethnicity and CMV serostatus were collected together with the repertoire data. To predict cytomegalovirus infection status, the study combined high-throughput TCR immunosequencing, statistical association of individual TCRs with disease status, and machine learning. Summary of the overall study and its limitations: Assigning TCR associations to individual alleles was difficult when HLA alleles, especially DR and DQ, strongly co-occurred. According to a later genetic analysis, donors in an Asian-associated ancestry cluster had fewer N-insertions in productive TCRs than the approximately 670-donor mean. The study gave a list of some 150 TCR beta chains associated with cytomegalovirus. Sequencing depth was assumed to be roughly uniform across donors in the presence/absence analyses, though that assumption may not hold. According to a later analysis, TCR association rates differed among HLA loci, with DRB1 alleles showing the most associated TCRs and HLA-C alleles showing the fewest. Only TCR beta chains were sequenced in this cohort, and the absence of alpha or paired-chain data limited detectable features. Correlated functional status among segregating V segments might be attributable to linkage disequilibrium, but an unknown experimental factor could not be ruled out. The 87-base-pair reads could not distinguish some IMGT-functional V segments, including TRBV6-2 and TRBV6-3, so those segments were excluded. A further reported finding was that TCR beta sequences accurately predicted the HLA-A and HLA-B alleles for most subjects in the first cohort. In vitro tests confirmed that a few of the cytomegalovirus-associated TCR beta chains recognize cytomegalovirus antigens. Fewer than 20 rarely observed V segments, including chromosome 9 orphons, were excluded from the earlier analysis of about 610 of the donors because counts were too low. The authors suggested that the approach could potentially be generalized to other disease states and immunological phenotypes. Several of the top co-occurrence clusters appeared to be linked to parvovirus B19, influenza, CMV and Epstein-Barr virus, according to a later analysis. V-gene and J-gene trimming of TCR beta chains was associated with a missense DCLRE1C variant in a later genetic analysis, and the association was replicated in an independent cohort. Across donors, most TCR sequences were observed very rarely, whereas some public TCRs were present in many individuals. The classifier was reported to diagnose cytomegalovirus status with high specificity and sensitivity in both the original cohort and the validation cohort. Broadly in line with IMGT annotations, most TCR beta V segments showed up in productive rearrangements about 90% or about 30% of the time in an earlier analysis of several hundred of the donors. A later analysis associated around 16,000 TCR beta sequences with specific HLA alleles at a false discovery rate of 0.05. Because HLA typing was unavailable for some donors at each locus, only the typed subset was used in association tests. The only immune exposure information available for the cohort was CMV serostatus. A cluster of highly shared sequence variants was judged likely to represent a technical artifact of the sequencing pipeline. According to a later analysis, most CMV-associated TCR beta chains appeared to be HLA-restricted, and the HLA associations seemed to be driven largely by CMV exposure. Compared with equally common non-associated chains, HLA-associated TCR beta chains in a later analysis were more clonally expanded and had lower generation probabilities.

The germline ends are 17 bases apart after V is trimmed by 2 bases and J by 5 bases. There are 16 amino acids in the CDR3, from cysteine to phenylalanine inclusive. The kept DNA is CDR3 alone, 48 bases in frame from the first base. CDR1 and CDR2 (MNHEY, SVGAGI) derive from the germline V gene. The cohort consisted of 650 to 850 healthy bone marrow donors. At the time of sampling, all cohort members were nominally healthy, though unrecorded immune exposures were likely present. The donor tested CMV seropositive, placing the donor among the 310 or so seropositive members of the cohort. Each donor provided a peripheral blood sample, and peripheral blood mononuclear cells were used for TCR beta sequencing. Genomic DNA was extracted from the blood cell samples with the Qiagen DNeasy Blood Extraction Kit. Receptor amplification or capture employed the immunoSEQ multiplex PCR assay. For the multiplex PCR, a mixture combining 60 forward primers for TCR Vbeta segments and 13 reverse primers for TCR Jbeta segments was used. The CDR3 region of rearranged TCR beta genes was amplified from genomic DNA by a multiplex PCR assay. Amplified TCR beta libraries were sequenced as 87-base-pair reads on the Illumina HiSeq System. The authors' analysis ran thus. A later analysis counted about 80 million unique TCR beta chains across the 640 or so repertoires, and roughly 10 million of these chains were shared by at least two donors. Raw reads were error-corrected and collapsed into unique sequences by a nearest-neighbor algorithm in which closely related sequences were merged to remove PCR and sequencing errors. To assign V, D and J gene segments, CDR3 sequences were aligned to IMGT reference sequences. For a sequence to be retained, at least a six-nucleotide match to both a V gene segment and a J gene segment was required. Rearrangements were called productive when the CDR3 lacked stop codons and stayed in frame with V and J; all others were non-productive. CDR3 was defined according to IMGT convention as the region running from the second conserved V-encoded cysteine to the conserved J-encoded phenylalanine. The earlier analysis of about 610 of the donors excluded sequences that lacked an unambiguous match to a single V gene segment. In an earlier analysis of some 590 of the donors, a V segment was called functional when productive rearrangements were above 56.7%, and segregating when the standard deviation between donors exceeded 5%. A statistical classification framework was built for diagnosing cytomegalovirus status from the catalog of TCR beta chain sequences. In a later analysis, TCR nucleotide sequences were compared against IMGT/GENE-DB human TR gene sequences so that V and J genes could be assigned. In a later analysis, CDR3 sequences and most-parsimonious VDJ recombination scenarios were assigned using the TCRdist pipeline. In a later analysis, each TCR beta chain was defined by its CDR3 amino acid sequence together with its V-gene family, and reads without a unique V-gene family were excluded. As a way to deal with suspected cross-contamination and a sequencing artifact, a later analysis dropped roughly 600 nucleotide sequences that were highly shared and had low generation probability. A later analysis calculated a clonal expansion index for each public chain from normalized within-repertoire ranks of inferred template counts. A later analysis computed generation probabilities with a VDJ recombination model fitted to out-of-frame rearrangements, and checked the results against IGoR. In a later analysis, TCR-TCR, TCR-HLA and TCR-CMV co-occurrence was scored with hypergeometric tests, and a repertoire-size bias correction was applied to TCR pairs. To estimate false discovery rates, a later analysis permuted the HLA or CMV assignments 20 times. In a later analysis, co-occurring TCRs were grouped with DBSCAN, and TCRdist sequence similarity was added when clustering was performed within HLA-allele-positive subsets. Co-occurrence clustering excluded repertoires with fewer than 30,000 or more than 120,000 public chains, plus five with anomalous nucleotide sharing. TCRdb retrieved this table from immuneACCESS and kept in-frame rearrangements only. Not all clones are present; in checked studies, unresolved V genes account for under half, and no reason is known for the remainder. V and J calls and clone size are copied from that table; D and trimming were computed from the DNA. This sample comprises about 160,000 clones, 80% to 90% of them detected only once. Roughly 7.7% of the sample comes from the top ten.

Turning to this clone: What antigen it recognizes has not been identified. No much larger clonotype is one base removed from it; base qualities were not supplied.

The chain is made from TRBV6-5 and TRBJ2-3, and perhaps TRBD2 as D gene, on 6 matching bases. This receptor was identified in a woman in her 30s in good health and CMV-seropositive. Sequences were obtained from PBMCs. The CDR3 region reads CASSYGAGSRGDTQYF. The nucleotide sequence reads TGTGCCAGCAGTTACGGGGCGGGGTCACGGGGAGATACGCAGTATTTT.